Following are 25 T cell receptor beta chains from one sample sequenced in a study of T cell responses to AZD1222 COVID-19 vaccine. Produced via immunoSEQ multiplex PCR; TCRdb's table is partial and in-frame only. The repertoire has 15,000 to 20,000 clones, 89% of them found once; the top ten carry roughly 8.7%. The material sequenced was peripheral blood, taken 28 days after the second AZD1222 dose. The receptors come from an adult who received the AZD1222 COVID-19 vaccine.

The chain uses TRBV7-3 and TRBJ2-3; maybe TRBD2 (6 bases). Germline V gives CDR1 SGHTA, CDR2 FQGTGA. This CDR3 spans 13 amino acids. The V end lost 4 bases, the J end lost 5 bases, and 10 bases lay between the germline ends. The CDR3 region is CASSSTGVDTQYF. CDR3 DNA: TGTGCCAGCAGCTCAACGGGGGTAGATACGCAGTATTTT. Full variable domain (rest looked up from reference TRBV7-3 and TRBJ2-3): GAGVSQTPSNKVTEKGKYVELRCDPISGHTALYWYRQSLGQGPEFLIYFQGTGAADDSGLPNDRFFAVRPEGSVSTLKIQRTERGDSAVYLCASSSTGVDTQYFGPGTRLTVL.

The J gene is TRBJ2-3, the V gene TRBV6-5; 7 positions match TRBD2. Germline values: CDR1 MNHEY, CDR2 SVGAGI. CDR3 size: 14 residues. J lost 5 bases, V lost 4 bases, and 6 bases had no gene match. The CDR3 region is CASSSGTNRDTQYF. The CDR3 nucleotides are TGTGCCAGCAGTTCCGGGACTAACCGAGATACGCAGTATTTT.

The gene calls are TRBV4-1 and TRBJ1-5; D unresolved. In germline, CDR1 is MGHRA, CDR2 YSYEKL. V gave up 0 bases and J gave up 2 bases, with 11 bases separating them. This CDR3 region has 16 residues. Here the CDR3 reads CASSQDGGIGNQPQHF. As DNA, the CDR3 is TGCGCCAGCAGCCAAGATGGAGGGATCGGCAATCAGCCCCAGCATTTT.

V gene TRBV6-5 combines with J gene TRBJ1-5; maybe TRBD1 (5 bases). V was cut by 2 bases and J by 1 base, with 6 bases left in between. The CDR3 loop spans 14 amino acids. Looked up from germline, CDR1 is MNHEY and CDR2 is SVGAGI. CDR3 bases: TGTGCCAGCAGTTACCGGGGGAGCAATCAGCCCCAGCATTTT. This codes for CASSYRGSNQPQHF.

The rearrangement uses TRBV5-1 and TRBJ2-1; D uncertain. Germline CDR1 and CDR2: SGHRS and YFSETQ. The CDR3 loop spans 11 amino acids. V dropped 2 bases and J dropped 5 bases, with 2 bases sitting between them. The CDR3 reads CASSFDNEQFF. CDR3 nucleotides: TGCGCCAGCAGCTTCGACAATGAGCAGTTCTTC.

This clone has only a few counts. CDR3 loop: CASSPRQGGDDTQYF. Written as DNA, the CDR3 is TGTGCCAGTAGTCCACGACAGGGAGGTGACGATACGCAGTATTTT. This chain links TRBV19 with TRBJ2-3; a possible D gene is TRBD1 (7 bases). V shed 5 bases and J shed 6 bases, with 18 bases lying between them. In germline, CDR1 is LNHDA, CDR2 SQIVND (reference sequence). There are 15 residues in the CDR3.

This clone was picked up a small number of times. The CDR3 region has the DNA TGTGCCAGCAGCTTGGCCGGGGGCAGGTTCGTCGGCACTGAAGCTTTCTTT. Encoded protein: CASSLAGGRFVGTEAFF. The chain has TRBV5-4 and TRBJ1-1; tentatively, D is TRBD1 (6 bases). V was shortened by 0 bases and J by 4 bases, with 19 bases between the two germline ends. Germline V gene data show CDR1 as SGHNT and CDR2 as YYREEE (reference sequence). There are 17 residues in the CDR3.

This sequence joins TRBV27 and TRBJ1-2; possible D gene TRBD1, 5 bases. This CDR3 has 13 residues. Trimming removed 7 bases from V and 8 bases from J, with 17 bases in between. CDR1 and CDR2 from the germline V gene are MNHEY and SMNVEV (reference sequence). The CDR3 DNA is TGTGCCAGCACTTCCTGGGGGAACTGGGGCTACACCTTC. This translates into CASTSWGNWGYTF.

This clone has a single count. This chain links TRBV20-1 with TRBJ2-1; D unresolved. There are 11 residues in the CDR3. Germline V gene sequence: CDR1 DFQATT, CDR2 SNEGSKA (reference sequence). Between the trimmed V and J ends, which lost 4 bases and 7 bases, there was a span of 8 bases. The CDR3 DNA reads as TGCAGTGCTACTTTAGTAAATGAGCAGTTCTTC. Residues: CSATLVNEQFF.

The V and J genes are TRBV18 and TRBJ1-3, with 7 bases that match TRBD1. Looked up from germline, CDR1 is KGHSH and CDR2 is LQKENI. This CDR3 region has 18 residues. V lost 0 bases to trimming and J lost 3 bases; unmatched junction nucleotides: 11. CDR3 DNA sequence: TGTGCCAGCTCACCACCCTCGATGAGGGGGCGCGGTGGAAACACCATATATTTT. Amino acid sequence: CASSPPSMRGRGGNTIYF.

The gene calls are TRBV12-3 or TRBV12-4 and TRBJ2-5; D is unclear. Between the trimmed V and J ends, which lost 6 bases and 5 bases, there was a span of 7 bases. The CDR3 covers 11 residues. The chain's CDR3 is CASSQRETQYF. The CDR3 DNA is TGTGCCAGCAGCCAACGGGAGACCCAGTACTTC.

This clone has only a few counts. This rearrangement joins TRBV9 to TRBJ1-3, with D uncertain. The V end was cut by 4 bases, the J end by 4 bases, with 12 bases between. The V gene's germline CDR1 is SGDLS and CDR2 YYNGEE. This CDR3 has 14 residues. In DNA form, the CDR3 reads TGTGCCAGCAGCTCCCCGACGGGGGGAAACACCATATATTTT. It is translated as CASSSPTGGNTIYF.

This chain uses TRBV2 with TRBJ1-5; D remains ambiguous. Trimming removed 3 bases at V and 3 bases at J, with 9 bases between. Germline V gene lookup returns CDR1 SNHLY and CDR2 FYNNEI. The CDR3 is made up of 14 amino acids. CDR3 loop: CASSDRRTNQPQHF. The CDR3 DNA follows: TGTGCCAGCAGTGACCGACGCACCAATCAGCCCCAGCATTTT.

The chain couples TRBV6-5 to TRBJ1-6, with TRBD1 as a possible D gene (5 bases). Germline V gene sequence: CDR1 MNHEY, CDR2 SVGAGI. The CDR3 is made up of 13 amino acids. Deletions cut 8 bases from V and 6 bases from J, with 11 bases between. CDR3 sequence reads: CASGTEGNSPLHF. The CDR3 DNA reads as TGTGCCAGCGGGACGGAAGGTAATTCACCCCTCCACTTT.

The chain carries TRBV7-2 and TRBJ1-5, with D possibly matching TRBD1 (5 bases). CDR1 is SGHTA, CDR2 FQGNSA, per germline. Trimming stripped 3 bases from V and 7 bases from J, with 16 bases between. CDR3 length: 15 amino acids. In nucleotides, the CDR3 is TGTGCCAGCAGCTTTGGAGGGGCGAGAGACCAGCCCCAGCATTTT. It is translated as CASSFGGARDQPQHF.

This chain joins TRBV12-3 or TRBV12-4 and TRBJ2-5; no firm D call. With 3 bases removed from V and 5 bases from J, the gap between germline ends came to 7 bases. There are 12 residues in the CDR3. CDR3 coding DNA: TGTGCCAGCAGTTTGTTGGGGGAGACCCAGTACTTC. Translating it yields CASSLLGETQYF.

This chain joins TRBV3-1 (or the pseudogene TRBV3-2) and TRBJ2-7; D not resolved. The CDR3 consists of 12 residues. V was clipped by 1 base and J by 7 bases, with 8 bases between them. Germline V lookup: CDR1 LGHDT, CDR2 YNNKEL (reference sequence). CDR3 DNA: TGTGCCAGCAGCCAAGCTGGATCTGAGCAGTACGTC. Translated, it gives CASSQAGSEQYV.

This chain uses TRBV3-1 (or the pseudogene TRBV3-2) with TRBJ2-1; a possible D gene is TRBD2 (6 bases). The CDR3 sequence is 11 residues long. V gave up 3 bases and J gave up 10 bases, with 7 bases separating them. From germline, CDR1 is LGHDT and CDR2 YNNKEL (reference sequence). CDR3 loop: CASSHREEQFF. The CDR3 DNA reads as TGTGCCAGCAGCCACCGGGAGGAGCAGTTCTTC.

The chain combines TRBV7-2 with TRBJ1-5; D unresolved. V was clipped by 2 bases and J by 0 bases, with 8 bases between them. CDR1 SGHTA and CDR2 FQGNSA come from the germline V gene. The CDR3 extends over 15 amino acids. The CDR3 sequence: CASSLTSGSNQPQHF. DNA of the CDR3: TGTGCCAGCAGCTTAACTTCGGGTAGCAATCAGCCCCAGCATTTT. The entire variable domain, with the rest obtained from reference TRBV7-2 and TRBJ1-5, is as follows: GAGVSQSPSNKVTEKGKDVELRCDPISGHTALYWYRQSLGQGLEFLIYFQGNSAPDKSGLPSDRFSAERTGGSVSTLTIQRTQQEDSAVYLCASSLTSGSNQPQHFGDGTRLSIL.

DNA of the CDR3: TGTGCCAGTAGTATGCCAGGGCTCGGCTATGGCTACACCTTC. Translating it yields CASSMPGLGYGYTF. The chain links TRBV19 to TRBJ1-2; D is possibly TRBD1 (5 bases). Germline CDR1 LNHDA, CDR2 SQIVND (reference sequence). Trimming took off 3 bases at V and 4 bases at J, with 12 bases between the two ends. This CDR3 is 14 amino acids long.

The chain recombines TRBV5-1 with TRBJ2-7; 8 positions agree with TRBD2. The CDR3 loop spans 14 amino acids. Per the germline V gene, CDR1 is SGHRS and CDR2 is YFSETQ. Trimming removed 4 bases from V and 6 bases from J; junction bases left unmatched: 9. The CDR3 loop is CASSPGLAGFEQYF. The CDR3 DNA reads as TGCGCCAGCAGCCCCGGACTAGCAGGTTTCGAGCAGTACTTC.

V is TRBV6-1 and J is TRBJ2-5; D might be TRBD2 (6 bases). With 0 bases removed from V and 3 bases from J, the gap between germline ends came to 11 bases. The V gene's germline CDR1 is MNHNS and CDR2 SASEGT. The CDR3 consists of 15 residues. Here the CDR3 DNA reads TGTGCCAGCAGTGAAGCGTATCTAGCGAAAGAGACCCAGTACTTC. Its translation is CASSEAYLAKETQYF.

The chain links TRBV24-1 to TRBJ2-3; 9 nucleotides line up with TRBD1. This CDR3 has 14 residues. V shed 10 bases, J shed 4 bases, and the junction held 8 bases outside the gene matches. Germline loops: CDR1 KGHDR, CDR2 SFDVKD. The CDR3 region has the DNA TGTGCCACTGGGGGGACAGGGTCCGCAGATACGCAGTATTTT. Protein sequence: CATGGTGSADTQYF.

V usage is TRBV2 and J usage is TRBJ2-5, with 7 bases aligning to TRBD2. This CDR3 comprises 14 residues. Losses at the gene ends were 3 bases for V and 5 bases for J; bases not matched to a gene: 6. Germline CDR1 SNHLY, CDR2 FYNNEI. CDR3 loop: CASSEERGSETQYF. The DNA for the CDR3 is TGTGCCAGCAGTGAGGAGCGGGGCAGCGAGACCCAGTACTTC.

The V gene is TRBV3-1 (or the pseudogene TRBV3-2), the J gene TRBJ2-6; D gene unclear. The germline gives CDR1 LGHDT, CDR2 YNNKEL (reference sequence). V dropped 4 bases and J dropped 0 bases, with 10 bases sitting between them. CDR3 length: 16 residues. CDR3 region: CASSPSHVSGANVLTF. The CDR3 DNA sequence: TGTGCCAGCAGCCCCAGTCACGTCTCTGGGGCCAACGTCCTGACTTTC.